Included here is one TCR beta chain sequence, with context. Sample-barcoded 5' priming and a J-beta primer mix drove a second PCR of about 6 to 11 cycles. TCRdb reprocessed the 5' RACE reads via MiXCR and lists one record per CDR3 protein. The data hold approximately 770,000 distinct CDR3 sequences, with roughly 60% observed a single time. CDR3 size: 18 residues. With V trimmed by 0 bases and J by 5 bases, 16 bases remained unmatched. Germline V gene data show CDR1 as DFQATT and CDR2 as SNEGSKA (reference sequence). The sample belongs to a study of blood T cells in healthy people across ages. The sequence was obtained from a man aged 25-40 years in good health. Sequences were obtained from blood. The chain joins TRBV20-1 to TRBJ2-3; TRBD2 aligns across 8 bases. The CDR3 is CSAREMPGGGRLVDTQYF. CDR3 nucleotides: TGCAGTGCTAGAGAGATGCCCGGAGGCGGGAGGTTGGTAGATACGCAGTATTTT.